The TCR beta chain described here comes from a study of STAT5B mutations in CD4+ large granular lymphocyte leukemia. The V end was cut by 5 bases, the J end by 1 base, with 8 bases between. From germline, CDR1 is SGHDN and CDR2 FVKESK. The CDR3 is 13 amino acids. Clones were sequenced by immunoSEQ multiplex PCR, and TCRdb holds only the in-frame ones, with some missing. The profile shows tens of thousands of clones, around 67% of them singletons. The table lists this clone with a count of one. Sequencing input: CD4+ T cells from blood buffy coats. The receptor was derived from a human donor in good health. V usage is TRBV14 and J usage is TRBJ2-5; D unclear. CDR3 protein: CASSSQLQETQYF. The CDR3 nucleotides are TGTGCCAGCAGCAGTCAGCTCCAAGAGACCCAGTACTTC.